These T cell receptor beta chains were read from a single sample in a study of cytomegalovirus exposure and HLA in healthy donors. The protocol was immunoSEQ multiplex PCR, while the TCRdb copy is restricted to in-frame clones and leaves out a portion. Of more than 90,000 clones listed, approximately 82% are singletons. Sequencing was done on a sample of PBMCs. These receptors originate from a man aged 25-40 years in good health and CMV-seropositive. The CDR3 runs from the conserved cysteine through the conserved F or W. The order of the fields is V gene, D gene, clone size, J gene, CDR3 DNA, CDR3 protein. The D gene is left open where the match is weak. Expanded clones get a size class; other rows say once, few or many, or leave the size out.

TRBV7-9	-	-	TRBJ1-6	TGTGCCAGCAGCCCTGGCAGCTCCTATAATTCACCCCTCCACTTT	CASSPGSSYNSPLHF
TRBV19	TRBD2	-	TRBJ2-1	TGTGCCAGTAGTACCCCCCTAGCGGGAGGGCCCGATGAGCAGTTCTTC	CASSTPLAGGPDEQFF
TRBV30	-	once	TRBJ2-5	TGTGCCTGGAGCGGGAATCCTGGGACCCAGTACTTC	CAWSGNPGTQYF
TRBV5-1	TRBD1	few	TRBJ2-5	TGCGCCAGCAGCTTAGCTTGGACAGGGGGCCAAGAGACCCAGTACTTC	CASSLAWTGGQETQYF
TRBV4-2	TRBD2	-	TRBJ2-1	TGTGCCAGCAGCCAAGTCCCCGGGACTAGCGGGAGCTATGAGCAGTTCTTC	CASSQVPGTSGSYEQFF
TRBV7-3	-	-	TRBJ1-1	TGTGCCAGCAGCTCCTCCTATGACAGCCCGAACACTGAAGCTTTCTTT	CASSSSYDSPNTEAFF
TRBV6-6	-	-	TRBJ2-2	TGTGCCAGCAGTTTTAACTACCAGGGGAGCGGGGAGCTGTTTTTT	CASSFNYQGSGELFF
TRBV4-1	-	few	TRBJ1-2	TGCGCCAGCAGCCAAGTTGCAACCGCGGCTAACTATGGCTACACCTTC	CASSQVATAANYGYTF
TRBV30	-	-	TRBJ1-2	TGTGCCTGGAGGCGGGGGATGAACTATGGCTACACCTTC	CAWRRGMNYGYTF
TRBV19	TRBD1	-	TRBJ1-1	TGTGCCAGTAGTGGGGGACAGGGATTAATCACTGAAGCTTTCTTT	CASSGGQGLITEAFF
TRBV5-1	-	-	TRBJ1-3	TGCGCCAGCAGCTTGGTAGGGGTTGGAAGGGGAAACACCATATATTTT	CASSLVGVGRGNTIYF
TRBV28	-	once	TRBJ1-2	TGTGCCAGCAGTCGGGGGGAGGGCTACACCTTC	CASSRGEGYTF
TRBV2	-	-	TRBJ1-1	TGTGCCAGCAGAGGGCAGCGCGGGGTTCAAGCTTTCTTT	CASRGQRGVQAFF
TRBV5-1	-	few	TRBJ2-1	TGCGCCAGCAGCTTGGCTAGCGAGAGTCGTGAGCAGTTCTTC	CASSLASESREQFF
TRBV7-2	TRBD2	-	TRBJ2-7	TGTGCCAGCAGCTCTACGGCTAGCGGGGGGGCCCGGCAGTACTTC	CASSSTASGGARQYF
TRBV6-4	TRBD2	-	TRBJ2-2	TGTGCCAGCAGTGAGGTTAGGAGACTAGCGGGGGGATCCGGCGGGGAGCTGTTTTTT	CASSEVRRLAGGSGGELFF
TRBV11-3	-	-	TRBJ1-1	TGTGCCAGCAGCTTCGGTGCGGCGAACACTGAAGCTTTCTTT	CASSFGAANTEAFF
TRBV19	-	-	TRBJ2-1	TGTGCCAGTAGTTCGGAGGGGTACAATGAGCAGTTCTTC	CASSSEGYNEQFF
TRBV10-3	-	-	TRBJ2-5	TGTGCCATCAGTGAGTCGGACGGGGTCCAAGAGACCCAGTACTTC	CAISESDGVQETQYF
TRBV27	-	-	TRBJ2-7	TGTGCCAGCAGTTTATCCTCCTACTACGAGCAGTACTTC	CASSLSSYYEQYF
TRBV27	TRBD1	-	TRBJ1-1	TGTGCCAGCAGCATACTCCAAGAGACAGGGGAGACTTTCTTT	CASSILQETGETFF
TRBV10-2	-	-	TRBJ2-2	TGCGCCAGCAGCCTACAGGGTGTCCCCGGGGAGCTGTTTTTT	CASSLQGVPGELFF
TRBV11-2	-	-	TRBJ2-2	TGTGCCAGCAGCTTACGGCAGGGAAACACCGGGGAGCTGTTTTTT	CASSLRQGNTGELFF
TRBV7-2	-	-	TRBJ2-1	TGTGCCAGCAGCCCCCGCAGCGGGTCTGGGCTCAATGAGCAGTTCTTC	CASSPRSGSGLNEQFF
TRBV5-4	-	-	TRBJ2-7	TGTGCCAGCAGCCCCCTGGTTGGGGGAGGCTCCTACGAGCAGTACTTC	CASSPLVGGGSYEQYF
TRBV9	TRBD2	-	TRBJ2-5	TGTGCCAGCAGCGTGGAGGGACTAGCGGGGGCAGGGGAGACCCAGTACTTC	CASSVEGLAGAGETQYF
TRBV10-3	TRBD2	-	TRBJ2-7	TGTGCCATCAGTGAGTTCGCTAGCGGCTACGAGCAGTACTTC	CAISEFASGYEQYF
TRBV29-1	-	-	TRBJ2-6	TGCAGCGTTGGGCAGGGCTCTGGGGCCAACGTCCTGACTTTC	CSVGQGSGANVLTF
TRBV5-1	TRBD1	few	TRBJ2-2	TGCGCCAGCAGCTCCACGACAGGGGGGGTCGGGGAGCTGTTTTTT	CASSSTTGGVGELFF
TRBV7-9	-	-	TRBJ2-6	TGTTCCAGCAGCTTACCGAGGGATAACTCTGGGGCCAACGTCCTGACTTTC	CSSSLPRDNSGANVLTF
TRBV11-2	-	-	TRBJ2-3	TGTGCCAGCAGCTTGTCTCGGAGGCGGGGCACAGATACGCAGTATTTT	CASSLSRRRGTDTQYF
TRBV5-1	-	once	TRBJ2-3	TGCGCCAGCAGCTCGCCTTGGGGTTGGCTAGCCAGCACAGATACGCAGTATTTT	CASSSPWGWLASTDTQYF
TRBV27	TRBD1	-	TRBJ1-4	TGTGCCAGCAGAGCAGGACAGGATAATGAAAAACTGTTTTTT	CASRAGQDNEKLFF
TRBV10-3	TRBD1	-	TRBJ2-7	TGTGCCATCAGCCCCCGGGACAGGGATTACGAGCAGTACTTC	CAISPRDRDYEQYF
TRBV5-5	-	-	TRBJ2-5	TGTGCCAGCAGCTTGGAGGGGACACCAGGGGAGACCCAGTACTTC	CASSLEGTPGETQYF
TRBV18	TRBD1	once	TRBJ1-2	TGTGCCAGCTCACCAGAAACCCAGGGGGCTAACTATGGCTACACCTTC	CASSPETQGANYGYTF
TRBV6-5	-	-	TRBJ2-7	TGTGCCAGCAGTTTGTACGTAGGGGGCGAGCAGTACTTC	CASSLYVGGEQYF
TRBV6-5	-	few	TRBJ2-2	TGTGCCAGCAGTTACGGGAGTTTCAGCGGCGGGGAGCTGTTTTTT	CASSYGSFSGGELFF
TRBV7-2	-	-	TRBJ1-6	TGTGCCAGCAGCTTAAGCGTGGCAGGGGATTCACCCCTCCACTTT	CASSLSVAGDSPLHF
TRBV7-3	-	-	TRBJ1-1	TGTGCCAGCAGCTTATTCGGCGGGACTGAAGCTTTCTTT	CASSLFGGTEAFF
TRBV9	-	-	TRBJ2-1	TGTGCCAGCAGCGTAGTAGGGGACAATGAGCAGTTCTTC	CASSVVGDNEQFF
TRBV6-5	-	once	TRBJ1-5	TGTGCCAGCAGAATTCATGCGATAAGCAATCAGCCCCAGCATTTT	CASRIHAISNQPQHF
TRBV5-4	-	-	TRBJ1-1	TGTGCCAGCAGCTATGAAACAGGGCTCACTGAAGCTTTCTTT	CASSYETGLTEAFF
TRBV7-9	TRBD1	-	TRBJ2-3	TGTGCCAGCAGCTACCTACCGGGACAGCCAAGCACAGATACGCAGTATTTT	CASSYLPGQPSTDTQYF
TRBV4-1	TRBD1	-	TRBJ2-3	TGCGCCAGCAGCCAAGGGCCCGGGACAGCACCTACAGATACGCAGTATTTT	CASSQGPGTAPTDTQYF
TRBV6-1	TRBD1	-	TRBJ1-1	TGTGCCAGTGGACAGGAGCCCCTCTATGAAGCTTTCTTT	CASGQEPLYEAFF
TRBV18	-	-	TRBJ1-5	TGTGCCAGCTCACCACTGAGCTCGGGTCAGCCCCAGCATTTT	CASSPLSSGQPQHF
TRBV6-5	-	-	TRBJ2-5	TGTGCCAGCAGTCCCCTGGGGGGTCCGGGGGAGACCCAGTACTTC	CASSPLGGPGETQYF
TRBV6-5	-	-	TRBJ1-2	TGTGCCAGCAGCCCTACAGGTACCTATGGCTACACCTTC	CASSPTGTYGYTF
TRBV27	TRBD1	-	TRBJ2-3	TGTGCCAGCAGGACAGGGAGCACAGATACGCAGTATTTT	CASRTGSTDTQYF
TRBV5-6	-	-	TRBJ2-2	TGTGCCAGCAGCTTGGAACTACCCGGGGAGCTGTTTTTT	CASSLELPGELFF
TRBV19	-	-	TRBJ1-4	TGTGCCAGTAGCCAGCGAGGGATTACCTGGGAGGAAAAACTGTTTTTT	CASSQRGITWEEKLFF
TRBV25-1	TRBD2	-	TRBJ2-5	TGTGCCAGCAGTGTCCGACGACTAGCGGGGGGGCAGGAGACCCAGTACTTC	CASSVRRLAGGQETQYF
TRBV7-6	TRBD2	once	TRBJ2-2	TGTGCCAGCAGCTCGACTAGCGGGATACCAGGGGAGCTGTTTTTT	CASSSTSGIPGELFF
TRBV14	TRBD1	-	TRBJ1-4	TGTGCCAGCAGCCGTACCATCGACAGGGTAGCTGAAAAACTGTTTTTT	CASSRTIDRVAEKLFF
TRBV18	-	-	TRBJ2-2	TGTGCCAGCTCACCACCGGCAGGGCCCTTGAACACCGGGGAGCTGTTTTTT	CASSPPAGPLNTGELFF